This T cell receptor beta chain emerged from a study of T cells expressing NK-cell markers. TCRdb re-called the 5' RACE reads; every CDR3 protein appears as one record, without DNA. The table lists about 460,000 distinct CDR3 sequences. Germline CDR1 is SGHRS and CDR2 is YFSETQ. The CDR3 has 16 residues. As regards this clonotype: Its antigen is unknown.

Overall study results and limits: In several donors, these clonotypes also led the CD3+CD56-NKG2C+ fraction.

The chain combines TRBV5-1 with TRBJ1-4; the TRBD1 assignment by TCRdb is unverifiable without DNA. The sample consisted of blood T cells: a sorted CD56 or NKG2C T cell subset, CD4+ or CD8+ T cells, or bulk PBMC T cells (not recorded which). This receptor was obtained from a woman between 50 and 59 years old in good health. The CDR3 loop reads CASRFNGQGWREKLFF.